This is a list of T cell receptor beta chains from one sample in a study of tumor-infiltrating lymphocytes in primary liver carcinoma. Each CDR3 protein gets one entry after TCRdb re-called the multiplex PCR reads with MiXCR. The table lists approximately 92,000 distinct CDR3 sequences, less than 75% of them singletons. The sample taken for sequencing was tumor-adjacent normal liver tissue. Every receptor here comes from a man aged 40-49 years with primary liver carcinoma and hepatitis B virus infection. The CDR3 runs from the conserved cysteine through the conserved F or W. The order of the fields is V gene, J gene, D gene, clone size, CDR3 DNA, CDR3 protein. The D gene is left open where the match is weak. Rows may omit the clone size; those that give it use once, few, many or a size class.

V: TRBV28; J: TRBJ2-7; D: .; size: .; DNA: TGTGCCAGCAGAACCCAGCTAAGCGGGTTCTACGAGCAGTACTTC; CDR3: CASRTQLSGFYEQYF
V: TRBV11-2; J: TRBJ2-2; D: .; size: few; DNA: TGTGCCAGCAACCCGACTAGTAACATCGGGGAGCTATTTTTT; CDR3: CASNPTSNIGELFF
V: TRBV6-2/TRBV6-3; J: TRBJ2-7; D: .; size: .; DNA: TGTACCAGCAGTTACTCAACTCCGGGACAAGTGACCGAGCAGTGCTTC; CDR3: CTSSYSTPGQVTEQCF
V: TRBV12-3/TRBV12-4; J: TRBJ1-4; D: .; size: once; DNA: TGTACCAGCGGGTTGACGGTTAGGAGTGAAAAACTGTTTTTT; CDR3: CTSGLTVRSEKLFF
V: TRBV6-1; J: TRBJ1-5; D: .; size: .; DNA: TGTGCCAGCAGTGTGGACGTCAGTAGCAATCAGCCCCGGCATTTT; CDR3: CASSVDVSSNQPRHF
V: TRBV11-3; J: TRBJ2-2; D: TRBD2; size: .; DNA: TGTGTCAGCAGCTTACAAGCGGGAGCGAGAACCGGGGAGCTGTTTTTT; CDR3: CVSSLQAGARTGELFF
V: TRBV5-1; J: TRBJ2-3; D: TRBD2; size: .; DNA: TGCGCCAGCAGCTTGGAAAGTTGGCGGGAGGGCCCGGGCACAGATACGCAGTATTTT; CDR3: CASSLESWREGPGTDTQYF
V: TRBV6-1; J: TRBJ2-7; D: .; size: once; DNA: TGTGTCAGCAGTGAAGACGGGGGAAGCTCCTACGAGCAGTACTTC; CDR3: CVSSEDGGSSYEQYF
V: TRBV20-1; J: TRBJ2-7; D: .; size: once; DNA: TGCAGTGCTGGAATTCCCTCCTACGAGCAGTACTTC; CDR3: CSAGIPSYEQYF
V: TRBV28; J: TRBJ2-4; D: .; size: .; DNA: TGTGCCAGCAGCCCCCGAGGCGAAGACATTCGGTACTTC; CDR3: CASSPRGEDIRYF
V: TRBV6-5; J: TRBJ2-5; D: TRBD2; size: .; DNA: TGTGCCAGCAACCTAGGGACTATCGGGAAGACCCAGTACTTC; CDR3: CASNLGTIGKTQYF
V: TRBV6-6; J: TRBJ1-1; D: .; size: many; DNA: TGTGCCAGCAGCCCCCGGACAGTTATGAACACTGAAGCTTTCTTT; CDR3: CASSPRTVMNTEAFF
V: TRBV14; J: TRBJ2-1; D: TRBD2; size: .; DNA: TGTATCAGCAGCCAAGGGGGGACTAGCAACAATGAGCAGTTCTTC; CDR3: CISSQGGTSNNEQFF
V: TRBV7-9; J: TRBJ2-7; D: TRBD1; size: .; DNA: TGTGCCAACAGTTTAGCGGTAGCAGGGGGCCGCGGGGAGCAGTACTTC; CDR3: CANSLAVAGGRGEQYF
V: TRBV7-9; J: TRBJ2-7; D: .; size: few; DNA: TGTGCCAGCAGCTTAATCCAGGGAACTAACTACGAGCAGTACTTC; CDR3: CASSLIQGTNYEQYF
V: TRBV5-4; J: TRBJ1-4; D: TRBD1; size: many; DNA: TGTGCCAGCAGCCCCGGGGGACAGAATAATGAAAAACTGTTTTTT; CDR3: CASSPGGQNNEKLFF
V: TRBV12-3/TRBV12-4; J: TRBJ2-7; D: .; size: .; DNA: TGTGTCAGCAGTTGGGGGGTCGGGGAGTACGAGCAGTACTTC; CDR3: CVSSWGVGEYEQYF
V: TRBV29-1; J: TRBJ2-5; D: .; size: .; DNA: TGCAGCGTTGAAGATCGGCAAGGGGCGAAGGCCCAGTACTTC; CDR3: CSVEDRQGAKAQYF
V: TRBV29-1; J: TRBJ2-7; D: .; size: .; DNA: TGCAGCGCCTCCGCCTGGACAGACTACGAGCAGAATTTC; CDR3: CSASAWTDYEQNF
V: TRBV28; J: TRBJ2-7; D: .; size: once; DNA: TGTGCCAGCAGTTTGACGCGGGCGGGCCACGAGCAGTACTTC; CDR3: CASSLTRAGHEQYF
V: TRBV12-3/TRBV12-4; J: TRBJ2-2; D: .; size: .; DNA: TGTGCCAGCAGTTTTATGGGGACCGTGGAGCTGTTATTT; CDR3: CASSFMGTVELLF
V: TRBV29-1; J: TRBJ1-1; D: .; size: once; DNA: TGCAGCGTTGTTGGGTACGGCACTGAAGCTTTCTTT; CDR3: CSVVGYGTEAFF
V: TRBV4-2; J: TRBJ2-1; D: TRBD2; size: many; DNA: TGTGCCAGCAGCCAAGTAAGCCTAGCGGGAGGGCGGCGAGAGCAGTTCTTC; CDR3: CASSQVSLAGGRREQFF
V: TRBV12-3/TRBV12-4; J: TRBJ2-1; D: .; size: .; DNA: TGTGTCAGCAGCCCACTAGCTGGAGAGCAGGTCTTC; CDR3: CVSSPLAGEQVF
V: TRBV7-9; J: TRBJ1-5; D: .; size: .; DNA: TGTGCCAGCAGCCGAGGGGGACAGCCCCAGCATTTT; CDR3: CASSRGGQPQHF
V: TRBV11-2; J: TRBJ2-7; D: .; size: .; DNA: TGTGTCAGCAGCTTAGCTCCGGAGAGCTCTTACGAGCAGTACTTC; CDR3: CVSSLAPESSYEQYF
V: TRBV10-3; J: TRBJ2-3; D: .; size: .; DNA: TGTACCATCAGTGAATCCAGCGCCCCCGATACGCGGTATTTT; CDR3: CTISESSAPDTRYF
V: TRBV12-3/TRBV12-4; J: TRBJ1-2; D: .; size: many; DNA: TGTGCCAGCAGTTTGGATAGGCGGAAGTATGGCTACACCTTC; CDR3: CASSLDRRKYGYTF
V: TRBV6-1; J: TRBJ2-7; D: TRBD1; size: .; DNA: TGTGCCAGCAGTGAATGGACAGGGGCCGAGCCGTGCTTC; CDR3: CASSEWTGAEPCF
V: TRBV29-1; J: TRBJ2-3; D: TRBD1; size: .; DNA: TGCAGCGTTGTCGGGACAGTAGATACGCAGTTTTTT; CDR3: CSVVGTVDTQFF
V: TRBV11-2; J: TRBJ2-1; D: .; size: .; DNA: TGTGCTGGCAGCTTAGAGGTGGGAGTTGAGCAGTTCTTC; CDR3: CAGSLEVGVEQFF
V: TRBV11-2; J: TRBJ2-7; D: TRBD2; size: once; DNA: TGTGCCAGCAGCGCCCCGGGACTAGCGTTGTGGGTGCGGTACTTC; CDR3: CASSAPGLALWVRYF
V: TRBV15; J: TRBJ1-4; D: TRBD1; size: few; DNA: TGTGCCACCAGCAGGGACAGGCGTGAAAAACTGTTTTTT; CDR3: CATSRDRREKLFF
V: TRBV7-9; J: TRBJ2-7; D: TRBD2; size: .; DNA: TGTGCCAGCAGCTCCTTTAAGGGGGGACTAGCGGGAGCCTACGAGCAGTACTTC; CDR3: CASSSFKGGLAGAYEQYF
V: TRBV2; J: TRBJ2-5; D: TRBD2; size: .; DNA: TGTGCCAGCAGAGGGGCTAGCGGGACGGAGACCCAGTACTTC; CDR3: CASRGASGTETQYF
V: TRBV6-1; J: TRBJ2-1; D: TRBD2; size: .; DNA: TGTGCCACCAGTGAAGAGGTAGCGGGAGCGGATGAGCTGTTCTTC; CDR3: CATSEEVAGADELFF
V: TRBV11-2; J: TRBJ2-5; D: .; size: .; DNA: TGTGCCAGCAGCTCCAGGGAGGGGGCGGAGACACGGTACTTC; CDR3: CASSSREGAETRYF
V: TRBV10-2; J: TRBJ1-4; D: .; size: many; DNA: TGCGCCAGCAGTGAGTCTGGGACGCAGGAAAAACTGTTTTTT; CDR3: CASSESGTQEKLFF
V: TRBV2; J: TRBJ2-1; D: TRBD1; size: .; DNA: TGTGCCAGCATGGGGACAGGGGCGATGGATGAGCAGTTCTTC; CDR3: CASMGTGAMDEQFF
V: TRBV11-2; J: TRBJ2-1; D: .; size: .; DNA: TGTGCCAGCAGCTTAGGCGCGGAACATGAGCAGTTCTTC; CDR3: CASSLGAEHEQFF
V: TRBV4-2; J: TRBJ2-7; D: TRBD1; size: .; DNA: TGTGTCAGCAGCCAGCAGGGACAGGATTTCTACGTGCAGTACTTC; CDR3: CVSSQQGQDFYVQYF
V: TRBV6-5; J: TRBJ2-2; D: .; size: once; DNA: TGTACCATCGGGGGTGGGGGCGGGGGCGCCCTGAACACCGGGGAGCTGTTTTTT; CDR3: CTIGGGGGGALNTGELFF
V: TRBV12-3/TRBV12-4; J: TRBJ2-3; D: .; size: once; DNA: TGTACCAGCAGCTTTACAAGCCCAAGCACAGATACGCAGTATTTT; CDR3: CTSSFTSPSTDTQYF
V: TRBV6-5; J: TRBJ2-7; D: .; size: .; DNA: TGTGCCAGCAGTTACTCGGGGATAGGTGACCCCTACGAGCAGTACTTC; CDR3: CASSYSGIGDPYEQYF
V: TRBV28; J: TRBJ2-7; D: .; size: few; DNA: TGTGCCAGCGCTCCCGGGCCGCCGGCCTACGAGCAGTACTTC; CDR3: CASAPGPPAYEQYF
V: TRBV7-8; J: TRBJ2-3; D: TRBD2; size: .; DNA: TGTGCCAGCAGCTTAGTAGCGGGAGCCCCCGTCCAGTATTTT; CDR3: CASSLVAGAPVQYF
V: TRBV11-2; J: TRBJ2-6; D: .; size: once; DNA: TGTGCCAACAGCTTAGTGGGGGCTGGGGCCAATGTCCTGACTTTC; CDR3: CANSLVGAGANVLTF